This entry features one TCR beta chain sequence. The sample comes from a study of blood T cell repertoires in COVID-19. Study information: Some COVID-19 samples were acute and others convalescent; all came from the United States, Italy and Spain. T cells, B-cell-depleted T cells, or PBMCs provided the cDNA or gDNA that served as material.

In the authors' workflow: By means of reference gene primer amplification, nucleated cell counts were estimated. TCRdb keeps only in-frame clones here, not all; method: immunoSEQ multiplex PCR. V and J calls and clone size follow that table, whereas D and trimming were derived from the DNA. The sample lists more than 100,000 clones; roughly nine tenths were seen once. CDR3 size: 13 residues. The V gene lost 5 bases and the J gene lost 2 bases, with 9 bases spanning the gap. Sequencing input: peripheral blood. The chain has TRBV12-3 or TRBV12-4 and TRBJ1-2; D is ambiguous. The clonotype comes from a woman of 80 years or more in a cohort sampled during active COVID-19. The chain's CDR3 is CASSTASNYGYTF. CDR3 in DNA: TGTGCCAGCAGTACTGCCTCGAACTATGGCTACACCTTC.